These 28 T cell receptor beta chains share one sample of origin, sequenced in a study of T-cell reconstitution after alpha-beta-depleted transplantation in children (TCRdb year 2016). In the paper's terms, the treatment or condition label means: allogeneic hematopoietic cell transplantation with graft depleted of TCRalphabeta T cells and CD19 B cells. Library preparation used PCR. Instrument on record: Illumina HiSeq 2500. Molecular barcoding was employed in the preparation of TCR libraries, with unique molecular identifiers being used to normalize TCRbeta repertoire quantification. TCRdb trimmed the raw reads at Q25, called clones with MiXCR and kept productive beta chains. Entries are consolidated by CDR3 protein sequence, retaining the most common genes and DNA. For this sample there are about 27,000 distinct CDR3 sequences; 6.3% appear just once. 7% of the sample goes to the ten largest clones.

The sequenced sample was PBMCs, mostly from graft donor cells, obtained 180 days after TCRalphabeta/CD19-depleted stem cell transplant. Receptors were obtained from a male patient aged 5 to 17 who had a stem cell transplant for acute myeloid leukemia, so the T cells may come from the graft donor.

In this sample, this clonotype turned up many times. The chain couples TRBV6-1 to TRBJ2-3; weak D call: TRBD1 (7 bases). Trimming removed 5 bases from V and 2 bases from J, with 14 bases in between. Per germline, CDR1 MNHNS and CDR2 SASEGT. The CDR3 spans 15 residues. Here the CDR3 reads CASSRQGLNTDTQYF. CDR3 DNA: TGTGCCAGCAGTCGACAGGGACTTAACACAGATACGCAGTATTTT.

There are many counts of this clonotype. The CDR3 nucleotides are TGTGCCAGCCAGAACTACAATGAGCAGTTCTTC. Protein product: CASQNYNEQFF. The chain combines TRBV28 with TRBJ2-1; D is uncertain. Trimming shortened V by 8 bases and J by 3 bases, and 5 bases separated the two germline ends. The germline CDR1 and CDR2 sequences are MDHEN and SYDVKM. The CDR3 covers 11 residues.

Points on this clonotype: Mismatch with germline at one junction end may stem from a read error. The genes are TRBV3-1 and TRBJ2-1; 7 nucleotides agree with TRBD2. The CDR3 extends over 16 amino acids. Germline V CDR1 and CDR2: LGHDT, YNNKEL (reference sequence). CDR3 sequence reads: CACSGESGTGGAEQFF. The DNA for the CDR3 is TGTGCCTGCAGCGGGGAAAGCGGTACCGGTGGTGCTGAGCAGTTCTTC.

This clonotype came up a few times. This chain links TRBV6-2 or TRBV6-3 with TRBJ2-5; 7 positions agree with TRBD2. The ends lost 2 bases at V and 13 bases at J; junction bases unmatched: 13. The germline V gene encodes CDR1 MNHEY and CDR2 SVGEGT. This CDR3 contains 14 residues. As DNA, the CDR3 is TGTGCCAGCAGTTACGTAGGACTAGGGAGAGAGAGGTACTTC. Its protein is CASSYVGLGRERYF.

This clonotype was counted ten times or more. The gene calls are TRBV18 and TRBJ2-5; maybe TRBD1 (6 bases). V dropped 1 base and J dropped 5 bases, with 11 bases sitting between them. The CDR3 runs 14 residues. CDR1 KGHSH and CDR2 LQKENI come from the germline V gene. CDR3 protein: CASSPLGQGETQYF. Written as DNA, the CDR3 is TGTGCCAGCTCACCACTGGGTCAGGGGGAGACCCAGTACTTC.

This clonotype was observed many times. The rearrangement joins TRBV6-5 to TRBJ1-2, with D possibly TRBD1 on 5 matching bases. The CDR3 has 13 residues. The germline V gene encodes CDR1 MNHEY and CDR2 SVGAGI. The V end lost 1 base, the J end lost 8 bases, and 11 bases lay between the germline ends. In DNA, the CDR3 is TGTGCCAGCAGTTACTTGCGCCGGGGCGGCTACACCTTC. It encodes CASSYLRRGGYTF.

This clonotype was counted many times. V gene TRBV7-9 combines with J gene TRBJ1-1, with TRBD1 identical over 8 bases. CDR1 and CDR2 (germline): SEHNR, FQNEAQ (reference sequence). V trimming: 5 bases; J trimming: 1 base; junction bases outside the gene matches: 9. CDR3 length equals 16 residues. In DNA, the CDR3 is TGTGCCAGCAGCCCCACTCGGACAGGGCCGAACACTGAAGCTTTCTTT. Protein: CASSPTRTGPNTEAFF.

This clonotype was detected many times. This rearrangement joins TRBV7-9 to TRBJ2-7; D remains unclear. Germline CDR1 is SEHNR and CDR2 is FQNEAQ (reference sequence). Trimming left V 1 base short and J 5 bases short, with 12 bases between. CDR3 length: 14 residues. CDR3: CASSLDSDAHEQYF. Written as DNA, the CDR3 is TGTGCCAGCAGCTTAGACTCGGACGCCCACGAGCAGTACTTC.

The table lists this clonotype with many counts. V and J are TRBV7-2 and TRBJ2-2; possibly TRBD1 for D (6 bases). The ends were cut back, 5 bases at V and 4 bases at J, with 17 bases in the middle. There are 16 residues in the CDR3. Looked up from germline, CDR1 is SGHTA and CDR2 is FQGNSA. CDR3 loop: CASSLQTGIGTGELFF. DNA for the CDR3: TGTGCCAGCAGCCTCCAGACAGGAATAGGCACCGGGGAGCTGTTTTTT.

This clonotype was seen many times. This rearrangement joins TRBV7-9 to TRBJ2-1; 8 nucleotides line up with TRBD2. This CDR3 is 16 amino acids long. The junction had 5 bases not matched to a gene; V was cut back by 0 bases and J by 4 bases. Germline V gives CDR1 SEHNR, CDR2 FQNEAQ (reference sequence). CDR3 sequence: CASSLASGNHYNEQFF. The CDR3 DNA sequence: TGTGCCAGCAGCTTAGCTAGCGGGAACCATTACAATGAGCAGTTCTTC. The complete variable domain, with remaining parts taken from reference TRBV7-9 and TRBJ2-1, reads DTGVSQNPRHKITKRGQNVTFRCDPISEHNRLYWYRQTLGQGPEFLTYFQNEAQLEKSRLLSDRFSAERPKGSFSTLEIQRTEQGDSAMYLCASSLASGNHYNEQFFGPGTRLTVL.

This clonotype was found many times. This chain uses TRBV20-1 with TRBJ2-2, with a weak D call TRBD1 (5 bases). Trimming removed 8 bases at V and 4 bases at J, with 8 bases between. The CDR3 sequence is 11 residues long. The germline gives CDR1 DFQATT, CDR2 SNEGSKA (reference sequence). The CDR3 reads CSRGSTGELFF. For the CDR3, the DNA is TGCAGTAGGGGTTCCACCGGGGAGCTGTTTTTT.

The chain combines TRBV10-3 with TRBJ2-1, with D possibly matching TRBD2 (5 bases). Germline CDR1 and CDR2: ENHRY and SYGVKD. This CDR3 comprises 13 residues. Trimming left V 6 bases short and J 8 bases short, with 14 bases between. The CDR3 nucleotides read TGTGCCATCAGCCCCGGACTCCTATATGAGCAGTTCTTC. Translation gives CAISPGLLYEQFF.

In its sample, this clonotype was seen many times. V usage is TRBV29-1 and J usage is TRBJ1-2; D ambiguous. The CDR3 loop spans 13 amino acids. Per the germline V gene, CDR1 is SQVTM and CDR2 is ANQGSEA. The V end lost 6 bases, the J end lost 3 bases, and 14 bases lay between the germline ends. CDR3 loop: CSVLGRSYYGYTF. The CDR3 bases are TGCAGCGTCTTGGGTCGTTCTTACTATGGCTACACCTTC.

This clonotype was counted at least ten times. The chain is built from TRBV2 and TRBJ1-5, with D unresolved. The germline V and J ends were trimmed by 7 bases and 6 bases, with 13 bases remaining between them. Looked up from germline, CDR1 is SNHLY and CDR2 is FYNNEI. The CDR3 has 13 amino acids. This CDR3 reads CASNIARFQPQHF. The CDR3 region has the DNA TGTGCCAGCAACATCGCCAGGTTTCAGCCCCAGCATTTT.

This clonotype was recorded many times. CDR3 amino acids: CAWTDQGGIYEQYF. In DNA form, the CDR3 reads TGTGCCTGGACCGATCAGGGGGGGATCTACGAGCAGTACTTC. The chain links TRBV30 to TRBJ2-7; D is tentatively TRBD1 or TRBD2 (7 bases each). Germline CDR1 reads GTSNPN; CDR2 reads SVGIG (reference sequence). Trimming cost V 4 bases and J 3 bases, with 16 bases left between them. There are 14 residues in the CDR3.

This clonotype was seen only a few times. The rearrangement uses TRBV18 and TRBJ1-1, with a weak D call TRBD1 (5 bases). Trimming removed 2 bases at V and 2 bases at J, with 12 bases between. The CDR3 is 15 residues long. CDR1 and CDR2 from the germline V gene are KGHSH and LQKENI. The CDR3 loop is CASSPYPGPNTEAFF. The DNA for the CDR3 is TGTGCCAGCTCACCATATCCGGGGCCTAACACTGAAGCTTTCTTT.

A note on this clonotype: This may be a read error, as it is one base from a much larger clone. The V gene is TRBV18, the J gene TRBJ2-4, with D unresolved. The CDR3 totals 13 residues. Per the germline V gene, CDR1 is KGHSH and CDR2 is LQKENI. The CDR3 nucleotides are TGTGCCGGCTCACCGGGCACAGAAAACATTCAGTACTTC. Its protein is CAGSPGTENIQYF.

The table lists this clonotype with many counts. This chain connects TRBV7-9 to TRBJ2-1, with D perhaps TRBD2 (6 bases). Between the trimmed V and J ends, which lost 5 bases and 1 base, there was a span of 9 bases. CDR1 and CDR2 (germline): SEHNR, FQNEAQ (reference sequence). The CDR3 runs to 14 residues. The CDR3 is CASSQTRSYNEQFF. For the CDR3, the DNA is TGTGCCAGCAGCCAGACTAGGTCCTACAATGAGCAGTTCTTC.

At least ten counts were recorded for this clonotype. CDR3 coding DNA: TGTGCCAGCAGCCCGGACAGGGGTATCTACAATGAGCAGTTCTTC. Translated, it gives CASSPDRGIYNEQFF. The chain links TRBV11-2 to TRBJ2-1; 9 bases map to TRBD1. The V and J ends lost 5 bases and 3 bases, in that order; junction bases with no gene match: 5. Germline-derived CDR1 and CDR2 are SGHAT and FQNNGV. CDR3 size: 15 residues.

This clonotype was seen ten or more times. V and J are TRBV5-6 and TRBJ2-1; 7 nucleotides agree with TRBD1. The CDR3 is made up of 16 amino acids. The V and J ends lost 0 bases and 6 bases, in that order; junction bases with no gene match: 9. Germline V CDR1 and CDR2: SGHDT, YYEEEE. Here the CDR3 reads CASSLGSGTVANEQFF. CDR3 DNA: TGTGCCAGCAGCTTGGGGTCCGGGACAGTCGCCAATGAGCAGTTCTTC.

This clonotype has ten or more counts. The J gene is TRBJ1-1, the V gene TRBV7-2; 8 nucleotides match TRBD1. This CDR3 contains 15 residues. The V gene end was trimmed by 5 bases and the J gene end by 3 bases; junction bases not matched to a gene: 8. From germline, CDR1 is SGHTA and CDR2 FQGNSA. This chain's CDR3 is CASSIETGAYTEAFF. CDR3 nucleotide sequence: TGTGCCAGCAGCATAGAGACAGGGGCATACACTGAAGCTTTCTTT.

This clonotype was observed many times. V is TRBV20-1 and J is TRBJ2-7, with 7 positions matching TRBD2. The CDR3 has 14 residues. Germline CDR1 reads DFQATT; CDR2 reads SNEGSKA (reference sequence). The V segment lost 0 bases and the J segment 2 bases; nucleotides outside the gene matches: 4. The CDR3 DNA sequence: TGCAGTGCTAGAGATCATCGGGGGGCCTACGAGCAGTACTTC. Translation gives CSARDHRGAYEQYF.

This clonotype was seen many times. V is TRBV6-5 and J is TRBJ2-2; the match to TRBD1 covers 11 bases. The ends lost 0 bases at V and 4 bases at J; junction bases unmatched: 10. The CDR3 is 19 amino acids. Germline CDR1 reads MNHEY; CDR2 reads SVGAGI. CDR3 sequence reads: CASSYSRSDRGLLTGELFF. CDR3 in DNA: TGTGCCAGCAGTTACTCGAGATCGGACAGGGGGCTGCTCACCGGGGAGCTGTTTTTT.

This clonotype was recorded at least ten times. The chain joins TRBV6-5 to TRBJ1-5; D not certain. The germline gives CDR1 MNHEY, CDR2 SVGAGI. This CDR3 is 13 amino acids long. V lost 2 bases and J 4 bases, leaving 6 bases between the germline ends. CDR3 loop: CASSYARNQPQHF. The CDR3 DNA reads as TGTGCCAGCAGTTACGCCCGGAATCAGCCCCAGCATTTT.

CDR3 sequence (DNA): TGCGCCAGCACTCATCCCTTCAGGCAGTATTTT. Residues: CASTHPFRQYF. V is TRBV23-1 and J is TRBJ2-3; D gene ambiguous. TRBV23-1 is an ORF, and what it does is uncertain. This CDR3 comprises 11 residues. V was shortened by 7 bases and J by 11 bases, with 13 bases between the two germline ends.

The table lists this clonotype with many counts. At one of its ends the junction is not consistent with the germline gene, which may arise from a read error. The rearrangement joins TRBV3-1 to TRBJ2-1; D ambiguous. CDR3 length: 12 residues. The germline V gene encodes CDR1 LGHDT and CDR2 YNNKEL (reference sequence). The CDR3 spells CASSQLSRGPVF. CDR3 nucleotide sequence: TGTGCCAGCAGCCAATTATCGAGAGGACCTGTCTTC.

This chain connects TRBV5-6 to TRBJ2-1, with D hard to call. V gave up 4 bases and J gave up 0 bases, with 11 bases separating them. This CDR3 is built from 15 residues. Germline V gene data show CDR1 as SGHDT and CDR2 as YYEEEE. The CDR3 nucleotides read TGTGCCAGCAGCCCCCGGTTCCGCTCCTACAATGAGCAGTTCTTC. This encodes CASSPRFRSYNEQFF.

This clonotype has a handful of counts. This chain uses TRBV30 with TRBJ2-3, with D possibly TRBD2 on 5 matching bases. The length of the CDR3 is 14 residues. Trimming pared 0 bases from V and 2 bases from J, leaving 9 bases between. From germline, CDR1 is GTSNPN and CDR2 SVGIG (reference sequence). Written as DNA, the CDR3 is TGTGCCTGGAGTGTGGCTAGCTCCACAGATACGCAGTATTTT. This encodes CAWSVASSTDTQYF.